The clone carrying this T cell receptor (beta chain) turned up a few times. As yet, its antigen is unknown. These data originate in a study of T-cell memory formation after mild COVID-19. On the study more broadly: TCR clusters showed largely donor specificity. Study-wide findings and caveats: Researchers found some responding clones in pre-infection memory, a sign that cross-reactive memory joined. Mainly CM and EM harbored the contracting CD4+ clones; mainly EMRA harbored the CD8+ ones.

Per the germline V gene, CDR1 is MNHEY and CDR2 is SVGAGI. CDR3 length equals 11 residues. V gave up 4 bases and J gave up 12 bases, with 10 bases separating them. 5'RACE with constant-segment primers built TCRalpha and TCRbeta cDNA libraries with UMIs. Using its own MiXCR run on the 5' RACE reads, TCRdb lists one record per CDR3 protein. The data show 100,000 to 120,000 distinct CDR3 sequences, 20% to 25% seen once. The sample taken for sequencing was PBMCs or a T cell subset sorted from them (not recorded which). The receptor's source is a man aged 18 to 30 who had mild COVID-19 (a few samples of this study predate the infection). Cell type and time point are not known. V is TRBV6-5 and J is TRBJ1-5; D gene unclear. In DNA, the CDR3 is TGTGCCAGCAGTTCCGGGATTTTCCAGCATTTT. It translates to CASSSGIFQHF.